The sequence of this T cell receptor beta chain was determined in a study of shared clonotypes between healthy human individuals. Profiled with immunoSEQ multiplex PCR; TCRdb holds only in-frame clones, not every one. Of roughly 1,100,000 clones detected, 60% to 80% appear once; the ten largest clones hold approximately 1.5%. Looked up from germline, CDR1 is WSHSY and CDR2 is SAAADI. V was shortened by 6 bases and J by 2 bases, with 12 bases between the two germline ends. The CDR3 sequence is 14 residues long. Sequencing was performed on memory CD4+ T cells sorted from blood. Subset specified: CD45RA-negative fraction. The chain combines TRBV10-2 with TRBJ2-3; no clear D. This TCR was sampled from a man younger than 35 in good health. CDR3 DNA sequence: TGCGCCAGCAGGGTAGCCCTCCTCACAGATACGCAGTATTTT. Translated, it gives CASRVALLTDTQYF.